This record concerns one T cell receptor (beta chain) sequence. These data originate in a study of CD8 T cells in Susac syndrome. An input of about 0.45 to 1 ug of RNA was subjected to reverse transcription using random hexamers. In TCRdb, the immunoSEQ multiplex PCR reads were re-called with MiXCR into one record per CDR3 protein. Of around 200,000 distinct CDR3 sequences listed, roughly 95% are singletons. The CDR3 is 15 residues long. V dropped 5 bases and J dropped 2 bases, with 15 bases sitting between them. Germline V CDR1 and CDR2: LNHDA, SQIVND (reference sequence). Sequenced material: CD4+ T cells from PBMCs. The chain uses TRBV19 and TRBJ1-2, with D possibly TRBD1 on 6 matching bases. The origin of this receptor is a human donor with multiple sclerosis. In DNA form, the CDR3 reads TGTGCCAGTAGTCCCGGCGCCGGGACAAACTATGGCTACACCTTC. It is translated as CASSPGAGTNYGYTF. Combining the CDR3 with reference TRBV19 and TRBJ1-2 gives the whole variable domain DGGITQSPKYLFRKEGQNVTLSCEQNLNHDAMYWYRQDPGQGLRLIYYSQIVNDFQKGDIAEGYSVSREKKESFPLTVTSAQKNPTAFYLCASSPGAGTNYGYTFGSGTRLTVV.